A selection of T cell receptor beta chains follows, all from one sample in a study of cytomegalovirus exposure and HLA in healthy donors. Profiling relied on immunoSEQ multiplex PCR, and the TCRdb table lists in-frame clones only, not all of them. Among fewer than 120,000 clones listed, around 87% were seen once. The sequencing sample was made of PBMCs. The receptor set was obtained from a man aged 35 to 55 in good health and CMV-seronegative. The CDR3 runs from the conserved cysteine through the conserved F or W. Fields, in order: clone size, V gene, J gene, CDR3 length, D gene, CDR3 protein, CDR3 DNA. A D gene is named only where the DNA matches it firmly. Only some rows state a clone size, as once, few, many or a class for expanded clones.

>.|TRBV15|TRBJ2-7|16|.
CATSRDKGTGVFEQYF
TGTGCCACCAGCAGAGATAAGGGGACTGGGGTTTTCGAGCAGTACTTC
>.|TRBV29-1|TRBJ2-3|15|TRBD2
CSVGEGGTPRATQYF
TGCAGCGTTGGGGAGGGAGGGACCCCCAGGGCTACGCAGTATTTT
>.|TRBV5-4|TRBJ1-4|15|.
CASSLAGREGEKLFF
TGTGCCAGCAGCTTGGCCGGCAGGGAAGGTGAAAAACTGTTTTTT
>.|TRBV7-2|TRBJ1-5|14|.
CASSLGGASQPQHF
TGTGCCAGCAGCTTGGGAGGGGCGAGTCAGCCCCAGCATTTT
>.|TRBV28|TRBJ1-3|17|.
CASSLGGRAPSGNTIYF
TGTGCCAGCAGTTTGGGAGGCAGGGCTCCCTCTGGAAACACCATATATTTT
>.|TRBV5-1|TRBJ2-3|17|TRBD2
CASSLARLAGGTDTQYF
TGCGCCAGCAGCTTGGCCCGTCTAGCGGGGGGCACAGATACGCAGTATTTT
>.|TRBV19|TRBJ1-5|15|.
CASSILGTLNQPQHF
TGTGCCAGTAGTATCCTCGGGACACTGAATCAGCCCCAGCATTTT
>.|TRBV6-5|TRBJ1-5|15|TRBD1
CASSYSQGPYQPQHF
TGTGCCAGCAGTTACTCACAGGGGCCCTATCAGCCCCAGCATTTT
>.|TRBV5-8|TRBJ2-2|15|.
CASSSPRSYTGELFF
TGTGCCAGCAGCTCCCCTAGGTCATACACCGGGGAGCTGTTTTTT
>.|TRBV5-1|TRBJ1-2|14|.
CASSLDRANYGYTF
TGCGCCAGCAGCTTAGACCGGGCTAACTATGGCTACACCTTC
>.|TRBV28|TRBJ2-7|11|.
CASTSQDLRYF
TGTGCCAGCACCAGTCAAGATCTTCGGTACTTC
>.|TRBV6-1|TRBJ1-5|15|TRBD1
CASSDPTGGGWPQHF
TGTGCCAGCAGTGACCCTACAGGGGGCGGATGGCCCCAGCATTTT
>.|TRBV5-1|TRBJ2-5|14|TRBD2
CASSLASGGETQYF
TGCGCCAGCAGCTTGGCTAGCGGGGGAGAGACCCAGTACTTC
>.|TRBV6-5|TRBJ1-4|11|.
CARAPHEKLFF
TGTGCCAGGGCCCCCCACGAAAAACTGTTTTTT
>.|TRBV5-8|TRBJ1-5|15|TRBD1
CASSGGTAMRQPQHF
TGTGCCAGCAGCGGCGGGACAGCGATGCGTCAGCCCCAGCATTTT
>.|TRBV27|TRBJ1-1|14|TRBD1
CASSLRQGNTEAFF
TGTGCCAGCAGTCTAAGACAGGGGAACACTGAAGCTTTCTTT
>.|TRBV6-5|TRBJ2-1|14|TRBD2
CASTEGGVYNEQFF
TGTGCCAGCACTGAGGGAGGGGTCTACAATGAGCAGTTCTTC
>.|TRBV5-1|TRBJ2-4|15|.
CASSSGDFGLDIQYF
TGCGCCAGCAGCTCCGGAGATTTTGGTTTGGACATTCAGTACTTC
>.|TRBV5-4|TRBJ2-7|12|.
CASSLAQGPEYF
TGTGCCAGCAGCTTGGCTCAGGGGCCGGAGTACTTC
>.|TRBV6-1|TRBJ2-7|15|TRBD2
CASRLAGGSSYEQYF
TGTGCCAGCAGACTAGCGGGGGGTTCTTCCTACGAGCAGTACTTC
>.|TRBV20-1|TRBJ1-6|11|.
CSAFKTGDLHF
TGCAGTGCTTTCAAGACCGGGGACCTCCACTTT
>.|TRBV7-2|TRBJ2-7|13|.
CASSSTVFGEQYF
TGTGCCAGCAGCTCTACAGTATTCGGCGAGCAGTACTTC
>.|TRBV19|TRBJ2-7|13|TRBD1
CASSLTGSYEQYF
TGTGCCAGTAGCCTGACAGGGTCCTACGAGCAGTACTTC
>.|TRBV6-5|TRBJ2-1|15|TRBD1
CASRPPGQGRVEQFF
TGTGCCAGCAGACCCCCGGGACAGGGAAGGGTTGAGCAGTTCTTC
>.|TRBV30|TRBJ1-2|12|.
CAFQGGNYGYTF
TGTGCCTTTCAGGGAGGTAACTATGGCTACACCTTC
>once|TRBV28|TRBJ1-1|13|TRBD1
CASSLLGQQKAFF
TGTGCCAGCAGTTTATTGGGACAGCAAAAAGCTTTCTTT
>.|TRBV11-3|TRBJ2-2|16|.
CASSLEKGLSGGELFF
TGTGCCAGCAGCTTGGAGAAGGGACTTAGCGGCGGGGAGCTGTTTTTT
>.|TRBV10-3|TRBJ2-5|13|TRBD1
CAIKGQPEETQYF
TGTGCCATCAAGGGACAGCCAGAAGAGACCCAGTACTTC
>.|TRBV5-8|TRBJ2-7|13|.
CASSLVGGHEQYF
TGTGCCAGCAGCTTGGTTGGGGGCCACGAGCAGTACTTC
>.|TRBV9|TRBJ2-7|14|.
CASSVASGSYEQYF
TGTGCCAGCAGCGTAGCCTCAGGTTCCTACGAGCAGTACTTC